Detailed here is one T cell receptor (beta chain). This record belongs to a study of T cell responses to AZD1222 COVID-19 vaccine. V gave up 4 bases and J gave up 1 base, with 13 bases separating them. In germline, CDR1 is SGHNT, CDR2 YENEEA. This CDR3 has 15 amino acids. Data came from immunoSEQ multiplex PCR; TCRdb stores just in-frame clones and leaves some out. The repertoire holds some 120,000 clones, with 84% as singletons. V usage is TRBV11-3 and J usage is TRBJ1-1; no clear D. This sample comprised peripheral blood, obtained 28 days after the second AZD1222 dose. The receptor's source is an adult who received the AZD1222 COVID-19 vaccine. The CDR3 protein is CASSSNAGWNTEAFF. The CDR3 DNA sequence: TGTGCCAGCAGCTCGAATGCCGGGTGGAACACTGAAGCTTTCTTT.